This paragraph covers one T cell receptor (beta chain) sequence. Its antigen is unidentified. This sample stems from a study of OX40 agonist ivuxolimab in advanced cancers. On the study more broadly: While on treatment, patients had intravenous ivuxolimab at 0.01 to 10 mg/kg every 2 weeks. Cancers in dose escalation were hepatocellular, melanoma, renal cell and head and neck. Findings of the study overall: Normalized T-cell clonal expansion was also low in a subset of nonresponders.

V was pared by 1 base and J by 4 bases, with 10 bases between. The CDR3 covers 14 residues. Per the germline V gene, CDR1 is SGHTA and CDR2 is FQGNSA. Method: immunoSEQ multiplex PCR; TCRdb's copy keeps in-frame clones and lacks some. Of approximately 66,000 clones listed, around 83% were seen once; the top ten hold 3.4%. The rearrangement joins TRBV7-2 to TRBJ1-2, with D perhaps matching TRBD1 (5 bases). The TCR was taken from an adult with an advanced solid tumor such as melanoma, head and neck, liver or kidney cancer. Sequences were derived from CD4+ or CD8+ T cells sorted from blood, sampled in a trial of the OX40 agonist ivuxolimab. CDR3 coding DNA: TGTGCCAGCAGCTTAGAAGCTCAGGGCTATGGCTACACCTTC. Its protein is CASSLEAQGYGYTF. Complete variable domain (other parts from reference TRBV7-2 and TRBJ1-2): GAGVSQSPSNKVTEKGKDVELRCDPISGHTALYWYRQSLGQGLEFLIYFQGNSAPDKSGLPSDRFSAERTGGSVSTLTIQRTQQEDSAVYLCASSLEAQGYGYTFGSGTRLTVV.